The rows below give T cell receptor beta chains drawn from one sample of a study of immune heterogeneity within non-small cell lung tumors. TCRdb independently ran MiXCR on the multiplex PCR reads; one entry per CDR3 protein. The data show about 12,000 distinct CDR3 sequences, with approximately 20% seen just once and around 4.3% held by the top ten. The sample comprised lung tumor tissue. These receptors were obtained from a man aged 60-69 years with non-small cell lung cancer. Both conserved end residues are part of each CDR3. Each record gives: V gene, clone size, J gene, D gene, CDR3 DNA, CDR3 protein. The D gene is left open where the match is weak. The size entry is marked missing in some rows and otherwise reads once, few, many or a size class.

v_gene: TRBV6-1
abundance: medium-sized
j_gene: TRBJ2-7
d_gene: NA
CDR3nt: TGTGCCAGCAGTGAAGCTTGGGGAGTTTTCCTCCACGAGCAGTACTTC
CDR3aa: CASSEAWGVFLHEQYF

v_gene: TRBV14
abundance: many
j_gene: TRBJ1-6
d_gene: NA
CDR3nt: TGTGCCAGCAGCCAAAATTTAGGGGGTTCACCCCTCCACTTT
CDR3aa: CASSQNLGGSPLHF

v_gene: TRBV5-4
abundance: NA
j_gene: TRBJ1-5
d_gene: TRBD1
CDR3nt: TGTGCCAGCAGCTTTGGGACAGCCCTTGATCAGCCCCAGCATTTT
CDR3aa: CASSFGTALDQPQHF

v_gene: TRBV7-8
abundance: few
j_gene: TRBJ2-7
d_gene: TRBD1
CDR3nt: TGTGCCAGCAGCACGCGACAGGGCCCCGCTGGCGAGCAGTACTTC
CDR3aa: CASSTRQGPAGEQYF

v_gene: TRBV2
abundance: NA
j_gene: TRBJ2-7
d_gene: NA
CDR3nt: TGTGCCAGCGGGGGGAGGGGGGGGGCGACCTACGAGCAGTACTTC
CDR3aa: CASGGRGGATYEQYF

v_gene: TRBV9
abundance: NA
j_gene: TRBJ2-3
d_gene: NA
CDR3nt: TGTGCCAGCAGCTACGCCGGGGCGCGGGATACGCAGTATTTT
CDR3aa: CASSYAGARDTQYF

v_gene: TRBV20-1
abundance: NA
j_gene: TRBJ2-2
d_gene: NA
CDR3nt: TGCAGTGCTAGAGTCTACCCGAACACCGGGGAGCTGTTTTTT
CDR3aa: CSARVYPNTGELFF

v_gene: TRBV5-8
abundance: few
j_gene: TRBJ2-3
d_gene: TRBD2
CDR3nt: TGTGCCAGCAGCATCGGGACTAGCGGGGACACAGATACGCAGTATTTT
CDR3aa: CASSIGTSGDTDTQYF

v_gene: TRBV4-1
abundance: few
j_gene: TRBJ2-7
d_gene: TRBD2
CDR3nt: TGCGCCAGCAGAAGTCAACTAGCGGGAGACTACGAGCAGTACTTC
CDR3aa: CASRSQLAGDYEQYF

v_gene: TRBV15
abundance: medium-sized
j_gene: TRBJ1-4
d_gene: NA
CDR3nt: TGTGCCACCAGCAGGACAGACAATGAAAAACTGTTTTTT
CDR3aa: CATSRTDNEKLFF

v_gene: TRBV4-2
abundance: NA
j_gene: TRBJ1-2
d_gene: NA
CDR3nt: TGTGCCAGCAGCCAACCCGCGGGGGCCGGGCTGTCTGGCTACACCTTC
CDR3aa: CASSQPAGAGLSGYTF

v_gene: TRBV5-1
abundance: once
j_gene: TRBJ2-1
d_gene: NA
CDR3nt: TGCGCCGGCAGCCGAGCGGTTAGCTCCTACAATGAGCAGTTCTTC
CDR3aa: CAGSRAVSSYNEQFF

v_gene: TRBV12-3/TRBV12-4
abundance: few
j_gene: TRBJ2-1
d_gene: NA
CDR3nt: TGTGCCAGCAGTTTAGGTCATGAGCAGTTCTTC
CDR3aa: CASSLGHEQFF

v_gene: TRBV18
abundance: many
j_gene: TRBJ1-2
d_gene: NA
CDR3nt: TGTGCCAGCTCAAAGGAGGCTAACTATGGCTACACCTTC
CDR3aa: CASSKEANYGYTF

v_gene: TRBV7-9
abundance: NA
j_gene: TRBJ2-3
d_gene: NA
CDR3nt: TGTGCCAGCAGCTTGCTCAGCTATACGCAGTATTTT
CDR3aa: CASSLLSYTQYF

v_gene: TRBV9
abundance: many
j_gene: TRBJ1-4
d_gene: TRBD1
CDR3nt: TGTGCCAGCAGCGGAACAGGGGTACCTGAAAAACTGTTTTTT
CDR3aa: CASSGTGVPEKLFF

v_gene: TRBV7-2
abundance: few
j_gene: TRBJ2-3
d_gene: TRBD2
CDR3nt: TGTGCCAGCAGCTTAGGGACTAGCGGGACAGATACGCAGTATTTT
CDR3aa: CASSLGTSGTDTQYF

v_gene: TRBV18
abundance: NA
j_gene: TRBJ2-5
d_gene: TRBD2
CDR3nt: TGTGCCAGCGGGGAGCGGGAGCAAGAGACCCAGTACTTC
CDR3aa: CASGEREQETQYF

v_gene: TRBV15
abundance: NA
j_gene: TRBJ1-5
d_gene: TRBD1
CDR3nt: TGTGCCACCAGCAGTGGGACAGGGGTTCAGCCCCAGCATTTT
CDR3aa: CATSSGTGVQPQHF

v_gene: TRBV30
abundance: few
j_gene: TRBJ1-1
d_gene: NA
CDR3nt: TGTGCCTGGATTGAGAAAGGGCTTTGGGGTGAAGCTTTCTTT
CDR3aa: CAWIEKGLWGEAFF

v_gene: TRBV12-3/TRBV12-4
abundance: medium-sized
j_gene: TRBJ1-2
d_gene: NA
CDR3nt: TGTGCCAGCACCCTCGGAGGGGGAAACTATGGCTACACCTTC
CDR3aa: CASTLGGGNYGYTF

v_gene: TRBV7-8
abundance: few
j_gene: TRBJ2-2
d_gene: TRBD2
CDR3nt: TGTGCCAGCAGCTTATTAGGCGGGAGTGGGCCCGGGGAGCTGTTTTTT
CDR3aa: CASSLLGGSGPGELFF

v_gene: TRBV12-3/TRBV12-4
abundance: medium-sized
j_gene: TRBJ2-6
d_gene: TRBD2
CDR3nt: TGTGCCAGCACCCTTAGCGGGTCTGGGGCCAACGTCCTGACTTTC
CDR3aa: CASTLSGSGANVLTF

v_gene: TRBV4-2
abundance: NA
j_gene: TRBJ2-3
d_gene: NA
CDR3nt: TGTGCCAGCAGCCAAAACCCTAGTGGCCTTGGCACAGATACGCAGTATTTT
CDR3aa: CASSQNPSGLGTDTQYF

v_gene: TRBV7-3
abundance: medium-sized
j_gene: TRBJ2-3
d_gene: NA
CDR3nt: TGTGCCAGCAGCCCCACCGGGACCTTCACAGATACGCAGTATTTT
CDR3aa: CASSPTGTFTDTQYF

v_gene: TRBV6-1
abundance: medium-sized
j_gene: TRBJ1-3
d_gene: TRBD1
CDR3nt: TGTGCCAGCGACAGGGGTGGAAACACCATATATTTT
CDR3aa: CASDRGGNTIYF

v_gene: TRBV6-1
abundance: NA
j_gene: TRBJ1-5
d_gene: TRBD1
CDR3nt: TGTGCCAGCACCGAGGGAACAGGGGGTTCGAGCAATCAGCCCCAGCATTTT
CDR3aa: CASTEGTGGSSNQPQHF

v_gene: TRBV7-8
abundance: few
j_gene: TRBJ2-1
d_gene: NA
CDR3nt: TGTGCCAGCAGCTCACTAGTGTACAATGAGCAGTTCTTC
CDR3aa: CASSSLVYNEQFF

v_gene: TRBV19
abundance: many
j_gene: TRBJ1-2
d_gene: NA
CDR3nt: TGTGCCAGTAGTGGGGTGGGACCGAACTATGGCTACACCTTC
CDR3aa: CASSGVGPNYGYTF

v_gene: TRBV19
abundance: medium-sized
j_gene: TRBJ1-2
d_gene: NA
CDR3nt: TGTGCCAGTAGTATTTCCCCCCTCCAGGGAGTAGTAGGCTACACCTTC
CDR3aa: CASSISPLQGVVGYTF

v_gene: TRBV7-9
abundance: NA
j_gene: TRBJ1-2
d_gene: TRBD1
CDR3nt: TGTGCCAGCAGCGCCACGACAGGGGATAACTATGGCTACACCTTC
CDR3aa: CASSATTGDNYGYTF

v_gene: TRBV7-9
abundance: NA
j_gene: TRBJ1-2
d_gene: NA
CDR3nt: TGTGCCAGCAGCAAGGGGGGGGGACCCGGTTTAACCAATTTTGGCTACACCTTC
CDR3aa: CASSKGGGPGLTNFGYTF